The 25 T cell receptor beta chains below all came from one sample that was sequenced in a study of CD8+CD57+ T cells in acquired aplastic anemia. Genomic DNA templated the TCR beta VDJ and CDR3 profiling. MiXCR, run by TCRdb on the reads, gives a single entry per CDR3 protein. The data hold 150,000 to 200,000 distinct CDR3 sequences, with approximately 45% observed a single time. The material sequenced was sorted CD4+, CD8+, or CD8+CD57+ T cells (not recorded which) from PBMCs. The receptor source for this set is a human donor in good health.

V and J are TRBV11-1 and TRBJ2-1, with 8 bases aligning to TRBD2. The CDR3 has 15 residues. Germline CDR1 SGHAT, CDR2 FQDESV (reference sequence). Trimming at V came to 8 bases and at J to 2 bases, leaving 8 bases not matched to a gene. The CDR3 is CASRNGAGAYNEQFF. In DNA, the CDR3 is TGTGCCAGCCGCAACGGAGCGGGAGCCTACAATGAGCAGTTCTTC.

This clonotype was detected many times. This chain uses TRBV29-1 with TRBJ2-7, with 10 bases identical to TRBD1. The V segment lost 3 bases and the J segment 4 bases; nucleotides outside the gene matches: 6. This CDR3 contains 14 residues. Germline V gene lookup returns CDR1 SQVTM and CDR2 ANQGSEA. The chain's CDR3 is CSVEKGDRGYEQYF. The CDR3 region has the DNA TGCAGCGTTGAGAAGGGGGACAGGGGTTACGAGCAGTACTTC.

This clonotype was detected only once. This chain joins TRBV11-1 and TRBJ2-3; 14 bases map to TRBD2. Germline-derived CDR1 and CDR2 are SGHAT and FQDESV (reference sequence). V trimming: 6 bases; J trimming: 3 bases; junction bases outside the gene matches: 2. This CDR3 region has 15 residues. The CDR3 sequence is CASRRLAGGTDTQYF. CDR3 DNA sequence: TGTGCCAGCAGACGACTAGCGGGAGGGACAGATACGCAGTATTTT.

CDR3 protein: CALFVGSEAFF. The DNA for the CDR3 is TGTGCCCTTTTCGTTGGGAGTGAAGCTTTCTTT. This chain links TRBV7-8 with TRBJ1-1; D not certain. The germline CDR1 and CDR2 sequences are SGHVS and FQNEAQ. V was shortened by 11 bases and J by 7 bases, with 14 bases between the two germline ends. The CDR3 has 11 amino acids.

This clonotype was seen repeatedly, ten times or more. The V and J genes are TRBV7-2 and TRBJ2-7, with D possibly TRBD2 on 6 matching bases. The CDR3 is 16 residues long. V was clipped by 4 bases and J by 2 bases, with 18 bases between them. Germline loops: CDR1 SGHTA, CDR2 FQGNSA. The CDR3 nucleotides read TGTGCCAGCAGCTCCATCATGGGGACTCTGACCTACGAGCAGTACTTC. It codes for CASSSIMGTLTYEQYF.

This clonotype was seen only a few times. J is TRBJ2-7 and V is TRBV20-1, with 7 bases that match TRBD2. This CDR3 is 17 amino acids long. V shed 0 bases and J 3 bases; nucleotides not matched to a gene: 14. CDR1 DFQATT and CDR2 SNEGSKA come from the germline V gene (reference sequence). This CDR3 reads CSARDSQALARNYEQYF. DNA for the CDR3: TGCAGTGCTAGAGACAGCCAGGCACTAGCGAGGAACTACGAGCAGTACTTC.

Concerning this clonotype itself: A much larger clone is a single base away; this may be a read error. CDR3 sequence: CASCSSGGQQPQHF. In nucleotides, the CDR3 is TGTGCCAGCTGTTCCTCGGGGGGGCAACAGCCCCAGCATTTT. The chain employs TRBV6-5 and TRBJ1-5; tentatively, D is TRBD1 (6 bases). Germline V CDR1 and CDR2: MNHEY, SVGAGI. Deletions cut 8 bases from V and 7 bases from J, with 18 bases between. This CDR3 comprises 14 residues.

V usage is TRBV20-1 and J usage is TRBJ1-5; D is possibly TRBD1 (6 bases). CDR3 size: 13 residues. Germline V gives CDR1 DFQATT, CDR2 SNEGSKA (reference sequence). The V end was cut by 2 bases, the J end by 2 bases, with 7 bases between. CDR3 region: CSARRTGNQPQHF. The DNA for the CDR3 is TGCAGTGCTAGAAGGACAGGCAATCAGCCCCAGCATTTT.

For this clonotype: A much more abundant neighbour one base away suggests this may be a read error. The chain joins TRBV11-1 to TRBJ1-1; no firm D call. The V and J ends lost 5 bases and 7 bases respectively, with 17 bases between them. Germline CDR1 is SGHAT and CDR2 is FQDESV (reference sequence). The CDR3 spans 14 residues. DNA for the CDR3: TGTGCCAGCAGCATAACCTACGGACGTAGTGAAGCTTTCTTT. Amino acids: CASSITYGRSEAFF.

There are many counts of this clonotype. The rearrangement links TRBV2 to TRBJ1-1; D is uncertain. Germline V gives CDR1 SNHLY, CDR2 FYNNEI. This CDR3 comprises 12 residues. V was shortened by 6 bases and J by 6 bases, with 11 bases between the two germline ends. CDR3 in amino acids: CASSSVVAEAFF. Written as DNA, the CDR3 is TGTGCCAGCAGCAGTGTTGTCGCTGAAGCTTTCTTT.

The CDR3 reads CSFRIRMSDTEAFF. Here the CDR3 DNA reads TGCAGCTTTCGAATTAGGATGTCGGACACTGAAGCTTTCTTT. V and J are TRBV29-1 and TRBJ1-1; D ambiguous. Germline CDR1 reads SQVTM; CDR2 reads ANQGSEA. V lost 8 bases to trimming and J lost 3 bases, with 19 bases between them. This CDR3 has 14 residues.

This clonotype came up many times. The chain combines TRBV16 with TRBJ1-4; TRBD1 might be the D (5 bases). Between the trimmed V and J ends, which lost 4 bases and 6 bases, there was a span of 15 bases. This CDR3 is built from 15 residues. Germline CDR1 and CDR2: KGHSY and FQNENV. The CDR3 DNA is TGTGCCAGCAGCCGCGCCGGGACGTCGGATGAAAAACTGTTTTTT. The encoded protein is CASSRAGTSDEKLFF. Looking up the rest from reference TRBV16 and TRBJ1-4 gives the full variable domain: GEEVAQTPKHLVRGEGQKAKLYCAPIKGHSYVFWYQQVLKNEFKFLISFQNENVFDETGMPKERFSAKCLPNSPCSLEIQATKLEDSAVYFCASSRAGTSDEKLFFGSGTQLSVL.

The V gene is TRBV4-1, the J gene TRBJ1-1, with a weak D call TRBD1 (6 bases). Trimming removed 4 bases from V and 1 base from J, with 16 bases in between. The CDR3 length is 16 residues. Germline V gene lookup returns CDR1 MGHRA and CDR2 YSYEKL. The CDR3 sequence is CASSPRAGGANTEAFF. CDR3 sequence (DNA): TGCGCCAGCAGCCCCAGGGCGGGGGGCGCGAACACTGAAGCTTTCTTT.

A remark on this clonotype: Since a much larger clone is just one base distant, this may be a read error. The V gene is TRBV20-1, the J gene TRBJ2-2; D might be TRBD1 (6 bases). The CDR3 runs to 12 residues. From germline, CDR1 is DFQATT and CDR2 SNEGSKA (reference sequence). CDR3 loop: CSAQGTTEELFF. The CDR3 nucleotides are TGCAGTGCTCAGGGGACAACCGAGGAGCTGTTTTTT.

J is TRBJ1-2 and V is TRBV20-1, with D possibly being TRBD1 (6 bases). The CDR3 has 16 amino acids. Trimming cost V 6 bases and J 4 bases, with 24 bases left between them. Germline V CDR1 and CDR2: DFQATT, SNEGSKA (reference sequence). The CDR3, as DNA: TGCAGTGCCCCAGGGGCAGGGCGGAGCGGGGTCTATGGCTACACCTTC. Amino acids: CSAPGAGRSGVYGYTF.

This clonotype showed up just once. The rearrangement uses TRBV19 and TRBJ1-2; 7 bases fit TRBD1. Per the germline V gene, CDR1 is LNHDA and CDR2 is SQIVND (reference sequence). CDR3 length: 13 residues. V shed 3 bases, J shed 7 bases, and the junction held 5 bases outside the gene matches. The CDR3 bases are TGTGCCAGTAGTATCAGGGGGGAGGGTGGCTACACCTTC. This encodes CASSIRGEGGYTF.

The V call is TRBV28, the J call TRBJ2-2, with 11 bases aligning to TRBD2. CDR1 and CDR2 from the germline V gene are MDHEN and SYDVKM. Germline trimming cut 10 bases from V and 4 bases from J; bases unmatched to any gene: 8. The length of the CDR3 is 15 residues. CDR3 in amino acids: CATTEGLAVTGELFF. CDR3 DNA sequence: TGTGCCACCACGGAGGGACTAGCGGTCACCGGGGAGCTGTTTTTT.

The chain couples TRBV20-1 to TRBJ1-6, with D possibly being TRBD1 (5 bases). The germline V and J ends were trimmed by 4 bases and 4 bases, with 11 bases remaining between them. Germline CDR1 and CDR2: DFQATT and SNEGSKA (reference sequence). The CDR3 loop spans 14 amino acids. The CDR3 DNA reads as TGCAGTGCTATTGACAGATTTTATAATTCACCCCTCCACTTT. It encodes CSAIDRFYNSPLHF.

In this sample, this clonotype turned up a few times. J is TRBJ2-7 and V is TRBV20-1, with a weak D call TRBD2 (6 bases). From germline, CDR1 is DFQATT and CDR2 SNEGSKA (reference sequence). This CDR3 comprises 12 residues. Trimming stripped 4 bases from V and 2 bases from J, with 9 bases between. CDR3 region: CSAIWGAYEQYF. Here the CDR3 DNA reads TGCAGTGCTATATGGGGGGCCTACGAGCAGTACTTC.

Concerning this clonotype itself: The conserved final phenylalanine or tryptophan is absent from the CDR3, which likely points to a read error. This chain joins TRBV2 and TRBJ2-2, with D perhaps matching TRBD1 or TRBD2 (5 bases each). V shed 10 bases and J shed 1 base, with 16 bases lying between them. Germline assignment: CDR1 SNHLY and CDR2 FYNNEI. The CDR3 spans 15 residues. CDR3 sequence reads: CAITIRGRNTGELFS. The CDR3 DNA is TGTGCCATTACAATCCGGGGCAGGAACACCGGGGAGCTGTTTTCT.

With regard to this clonotype: As the CDR3 is not closed by the conserved phenylalanine or tryptophan, this likely results from a read error. The genes are TRBV6-1 and TRBJ2-7; TRBD1 agrees at 8 bases. Germline CDR1 is MNHNS and CDR2 is SASEGT. The J segment lost 5 bases and the V segment lost 1 base, leaving 16 bases of the junction unmatched. CDR3 length: 18 residues. The CDR3 nucleotides are TGTGCCAGCAGTGAAGGGCCAGGGGGCAAGTTATTGTTCAACGAGCAGTACCTC. Translating gives CASSEGPGGKLLFNEQYL.

This chain links TRBV9 with TRBJ2-7; no reliable D call. This CDR3 has 15 amino acids. Trimming removed 0 bases from V and 0 bases from J, with 10 bases in between. Germline values: CDR1 SGDLS, CDR2 YYNGEE. The CDR3 coding sequence is TGTGCCAGCAGCGTAGGCGAATTTAACTCCTACGAGCAGTACTTC. It codes for CASSVGEFNSYEQYF.

This chain uses TRBV4-1 with TRBJ2-2; D perhaps matches TRBD1 (5 bases). The germline CDR1 and CDR2 sequences are MGHRA and YSYEKL. Trimming stripped 6 bases from V and 7 bases from J, with 6 bases between. The CDR3 has 11 residues. CDR3 sequence reads: CASRGDGELFF. The CDR3 bases are TGCGCCAGCAGAGGGGACGGGGAGCTGTTTTTT.

This clonotype came up a few times. The rearrangement links TRBV7-2 to TRBJ2-7, with D tentatively TRBD2 (5 bases). The CDR3 has 12 residues. The V gene's germline CDR1 is SGHTA and CDR2 FQGNSA. The ends were cut back, 5 bases at V and 5 bases at J, with 10 bases in the middle. The CDR3 nucleotides are TGTGCCAGCAGCCTGGACTTTGACGAGCAGTACTTC. Amino acids: CASSLDFDEQYF.

This clonotype was seen many times. The chain uses TRBV12-3 or TRBV12-4 and TRBJ1-1; D not certain. Trimming shortened V by 1 base and J by 1 base, and 10 bases separated the two germline ends. This CDR3 is built from 15 residues. The CDR3 loop reads CASSLVVGGNTEAFF. The DNA for the CDR3 is TGTGCCAGCAGTTTAGTAGTAGGAGGGAACACTGAAGCTTTCTTT.